The 4 T cell receptor beta chains listed next were all sequenced from one sample in a study of Graves' ophthalmopathy and Graves' hyperthyroidism. RNA transcripts provided the template for amplifying TCR beta CDR3 regions. The authors performed first-round RT-PCR with HTBI primers and then a second-round multiplex PCR. Each CDR3 protein is one row after TCRdb ran MiXCR on the multiplex PCR reads. Here the sample spans around 1.1 million distinct CDR3 sequences, 35% to 40% being singletons. Input material: peripheral blood or thyroid tissue (not recorded which). The receptors were sampled from an adult man with Graves' hyperthyroidism.

This clonotype has a count of ten or more. The chain links TRBV20-1 to TRBJ1-4; maybe TRBD1 (5 bases). There are 14 residues in the CDR3. The germline CDR1 and CDR2 sequences are DFQATT and SNEGSKA (reference sequence). V was cut by 6 bases and J by 6 bases, with 17 bases left in between. The chain's CDR3 is CSARDFKADEKLFF. CDR3 DNA sequence: TGCAGTGCCCGGGACTTCAAGGCGGATGAAAAACTGTTTTTT.

Notes on this clonotype: A much larger clone lies a single base off, so this may be a read error. The rearrangement links TRBV7-2 to TRBJ2-2, with a possible D match to TRBD2 (5 bases). The V gene's germline CDR1 is SGHTA and CDR2 FQGNSA. There are 14 residues in the CDR3. V dropped 3 bases and J dropped 5 bases, with 10 bases sitting between them. The CDR3, as DNA: TGTGCCAGCAGCTTCGGCGAGGGAACCGGGGAGCTGTTTTTT. It encodes CASSFGEGTGELFF.

This clonotype was seen many times. The chain combines TRBV12-3 or TRBV12-4 with TRBJ2-5; D could derive from TRBD1 or TRBD2 (5 bases each). With 6 bases removed from V and 5 bases from J, the gap between germline ends came to 16 bases. CDR3 length equals 14 residues. The CDR3 coding sequence is TGTGCCAGCAGAGTTCCGGGACCTGCGGAGACCCAGTACTTC. This gives the protein CASRVPGPAETQYF.

This clonotype was found many times. J is TRBJ2-5 and V is TRBV2; 7 bases are shared with TRBD2. There are 16 residues in the CDR3. V shed 1 base, J shed 5 bases, and the junction held 10 bases outside the gene matches. Germline assignment: CDR1 SNHLY and CDR2 FYNNEI. CDR3 sequence: CASSEGRLREWETQYF. The CDR3 region has the DNA TGTGCCAGCAGTGAAGGTCGTTTGCGGGAGTGGGAGACCCAGTACTTC.